The T cell receptor beta chain under discussion was sequenced for a study of blood T cell repertoires in COVID-19 (dated by TCRdb to 2020 to 2022). In the study overall: Samples from collaborators originated in the United States, Italy and Spain and spanned both the acute and convalescent phases of COVID-19. A freely available public database, intended as a resource for researchers studying the immune response to SARS-CoV-2, is where the repertoires were released. The material from the prospective study consisted of cDNA or gDNA derived from T cells, B-cell-depleted T cells, or PBMCs. Subjects who had been exposed to COVID-19, were actively infected with it, or had recovered from it provided the deeply sampled blood TCRbeta repertoires that made up the dataset. Sample metadata almost always included a de-identified subject ID, COVID-19 status, age in years and sex. Where available, HLA class I and class II types were obtained from metadata supplied by the sample provider rather than from assay-based typing. Samples came from the ongoing ImmuneRACE study (first 160 participants) plus 1,254 subjects from 6 global collaborators. Here is what the overall study found, with its caveats: The quantity of clinical and demographic metadata differed by source and by participant and was supplied without curation.

CDR1 KGHDR and CDR2 SFDVKD were looked up in the germline V gene. Trimmed from V: 4 bases; trimmed from J: 5 bases; junction bases lacking a gene match: 12. The CDR3 covers 17 residues, taking in both the cysteine and the phenylalanine. Of the read, only the CDR3 DNA is kept; its 51 bases are in frame from base 1. Samples from volunteer blood donors who had recovered from COVID-19 were contributed by a second Seattle source. Collaborating institutions collected whole blood in K2EDTA tubes following their own protocols. For TCRbeta analysis, collaborators shipped samples in one of three forms: frozen whole blood, isolated PBMCs, or DNA extracted from either of those sample types. As for this clone: Its antigen remains unidentified. No much larger clone is present one base from it, and per-base qualities are unavailable.

The immunoSEQ Assay, a bias-controlled multiplex PCR, was used to amplify TCRbeta CDR3 regions from genomic DNA. The original methods were these. Nucleated cell counts per sample were estimated from amplification of reference gene primers within the assay. To quantify the absolute abundance of each unique TCRbeta CDR3 rearrangement, sequence reads were collapsed and filtered. For each sample, productive Simpson clonality was calculated as the square root of Simpson's diversity index over productive rearrangements. Imported from immuneACCESS, the table was reduced by TCRdb to in-frame sequences with V and J called. These copies leave out some clones; in studies compared against another copy, an unresolved V gene accounts for under half, and the cause of the remainder is not known. V, J and clone size were drawn from that table, and D and trimming were deduced from the DNA. The sample data list under 300,000 clones, and around four fifths of these were observed just once. The ten top clones hold about 1.9% of the sample.

The sequenced sample consisted of peripheral blood. This TCR came from a man younger than 45 who had recovered from COVID-19. The sequence joins TRBV24-1 to TRBJ2-1; 8 bases in between match TRBD1. The DNA sequence follows: TGTGCCACCAGTGACCCTCCTCCAGGGGGCGTGAACAATGAGCAGTTCTTC. Translated, this is CATSDPPPGGVNNEQFF.